This T cell receptor (beta chain) derives from a study of blood T cell repertoires in COVID-19. Study at large: Samples taken during acute and convalescent COVID-19 were collected in the United States, Italy and Spain. T cells, B-cell-depleted T cells, or PBMCs supplied cDNA or gDNA.

Original handling: Counts of nucleated cells, estimated from reference gene primer amplification, were obtained. The table came from immunoSEQ multiplex PCR; TCRdb's copy has only in-frame clones and leaves some out. V, J and clone size were drawn from that table, and D and trimming were deduced from the DNA. This sample yields more than 200,000 clones, of which 80% to 90% are seen a single time; less than 4.5% belongs to the top ten. CDR3 length equals 15 residues. The V gene end was trimmed by 4 bases and the J gene end by 6 bases; junction bases not matched to a gene: 5. From germline, CDR1 is KGHSH and CDR2 LQKENI.

Sequenced sample: peripheral blood. The receptor comes from a man aged 50 to 60 with acute or convalescent COVID-19. The chain is built from TRBV18 and TRBJ2-1; TRBD1 aligns across 11 bases. The CDR3, as DNA: TGTGCCAGCTCACTCGGGACAGGGGGTGGCAATGAGCAGTTCTTC. As protein: CASSLGTGGGNEQFF. Variable domain in full (rest from reference TRBV18 and TRBJ2-1): NAGVMQNPRHLVRRRGQEARLRCSPMKGHSHVYWYRQLPEEGLKFMVYLQKENIIDESGMPKERFSAEFPKEGPSILRIQQVVRGDSAAYFCASSLGTGGGNEQFFGPGTRLTVL.